Listed below are T cell receptor beta chains from one sample, sequenced in a study of a mutant IDH1 vaccine in newly diagnosed glioma. The antigens these receptors bind are not known. TCRdb keeps only in-frame clones here, not all; method: immunoSEQ multiplex PCR. This repertoire shows about 54,000 clones, 84% found once; its top ten account for approximately 4%. Sequencing was performed on PBMCs, taken from a glioma patient whose treatment included an IDH1 peptide vaccine. These receptors were collected from a woman aged 18-29 years with glioma. The CDR3 runs from the conserved cysteine through the conserved F or W. The D gene is left open where the match is weak. Part of the rows lack a size; the others show once, few, many or a class for expanded clones.

d_gene	v_gene	j_gene	abundance	CDR3aa	CDR3nt
NA	TRBV7-3	TRBJ2-2	NA	CASSLIMGAGELFF	TGTGCCAGCAGCTTAATTATGGGGGCCGGGGAGCTGTTTTTT
NA	TRBV7-6	TRBJ1-1	NA	CASSSGTSGGEAFF	TGTGCCAGCAGCTCAGGGACGTCTGGGGGTGAAGCTTTCTTT
NA	TRBV4-2	TRBJ1-1	NA	CASSQDQGRNTEAFF	TGTGCCAGCAGCCAAGATCAAGGCCGGAACACTGAAGCTTTCTTT
TRBD1	TRBV29-1	TRBJ1-2	NA	CSVPLGQGQGGYTF	TGCAGCGTTCCCCTAGGACAGGGGCAGGGGGGCTACACCTTC
NA	TRBV4-1	TRBJ2-7	once	CASSQESSSYEQYF	TGCGCCAGCAGCCAAGAGTCCAGCTCCTACGAGCAGTACTTC
NA	TRBV30	TRBJ1-5	NA	CAGRGGNQPQHF	TGTGCCGGGAGGGGGGGAAATCAGCCCCAGCATTTT
NA	TRBV27	TRBJ1-4	few	CASSLFDPNEKLFF	TGTGCCAGCAGTTTATTCGACCCTAATGAAAAACTGTTTTTT
NA	TRBV2	TRBJ2-7	NA	CASSKDASYEQYF	TGTGCCAGCAGTAAGGACGCCTCCTACGAGCAGTACTTC
NA	TRBV6-5	TRBJ2-7	NA	CASSYSNSGVEQYF	TGTGCCAGCAGTTACTCGAATTCGGGGGTCGAGCAGTACTTC
TRBD2	TRBV7-6	TRBJ2-1	NA	CASSSVAGGAGYNEQFF	TGTGCCAGCAGCTCTGTAGCGGGAGGGGCGGGGTACAATGAGCAGTTCTTC
NA	TRBV7-7	TRBJ2-2	NA	CASSLGLSGELFF	TGTGCTAGCAGCTTAGGGTTGTCCGGGGAGCTGTTTTTT
NA	TRBV19	TRBJ1-2	NA	CASSIGYGRYTF	TGTGCCAGTAGTATAGGATACGGGAGGTACACCTTC
NA	TRBV5-1	TRBJ2-1	NA	CASSLLSGLSSYNEQFF	TGCGCCAGCAGCTTACTTAGCGGATTGAGCTCCTACAATGAGCAGTTCTTC
NA	TRBV25-1	TRBJ2-6	NA	CASSEEGAGANVLTF	TGTGCCAGCAGTGAGGAGGGGGCTGGGGCCAACGTCCTGACTTTC
TRBD1	TRBV11-2	TRBJ2-5	NA	CASSLGDRGKETQYF	TGTGCCAGCAGCTTAGGGGACAGGGGGAAAGAGACCCAGTACTTC
NA	TRBV29-1	TRBJ1-3	NA	CSVERAGNTIYF	TGCAGCGTTGAAAGGGCTGGAAACACCATATATTTT
NA	TRBV30	TRBJ1-3	NA	CAWSRDSGNTIYF	TGTGCCTGGAGTCGGGACTCTGGAAACACCATATATTTT
TRBD1	TRBV19	TRBJ2-7	NA	CASTPGTGSYEQYF	TGTGCCAGTACCCCCGGGACAGGGTCCTACGAGCAGTACTTC
NA	TRBV2	TRBJ2-5	NA	CASSEVGNQETQYF	TGTGCCAGCAGTGAAGTAGGGAACCAAGAGACCCAGTACTTC
TRBD1	TRBV18	TRBJ2-3	NA	CASSPKQGRDTQYF	TGTGCCAGCTCACCGAAACAGGGGAGAGATACGCAGTATTTT